This TCR beta chain is drawn from a study of PD-1 blockade in classical Hodgkin lymphoma (dated by TCRdb to the early 2020s). About the study as a whole: Nivolumab dosing was 3 mg/kg intravenously every 2 weeks, continuing until either disease progression or unacceptable toxicity. To define a peripheral blood immune signature of response to PD-1 blockade in classical Hodgkin lymphoma, the study combined TCR beta sequencing with CyTOF.

The full study reports these points: Trial patients with a complete response had baseline diversity similar to that of newly diagnosed patients, while partial responders and progressors had significantly lower diversity. Baseline TCR diversity was reported to be lower in newly diagnosed patients than in healthy donors, and even lower in relapsed/refractory patients. The study was restricted to a single clinical trial cohort, and the causes of repertoire differences, possibly disease activity or prior therapy, were left undefined. Lower diversity was seen in patients whose nivolumab began less than 1 year after ASCT, and these patients were left out of later analyses so that immune reconstitution would not confound the results. A significant rise by C4D1 was seen in CD4+ but not CD8+ TCR diversity (p=0.0027 vs p=0.16), with the rise being most apparent in complete responders (p=0.02).

Genomic DNA was extracted with the Qiagen DNeasy kit from unsorted PBMCs and from negatively selected CD4+ and CD8+ fractions. TCR beta CDR3 regions were subjected to amplification by immunoSEQ multiplex PCR with primers that anneal to V and J segments. A synthetic immune receptor repertoire was used to minimize amplification bias, and remaining bias was computationally removed after sequencing. The source study handled its data this way. Repertoire diversity was quantified as the Shannon entropy index using custom Python scripts. The unsorted, CD4+ and CD8+ repertoires were each analyzed separately, with the exception of combined analyses, where CD4+ and CD8+ sequences were merged in silico. A clone was considered expanded if an increase in frequency of at least 2-fold after treatment relative to C1D1 was found, and a pseudocount of 0.5 was applied to clones undetected at baseline. Clones with 0 or 1 copy at C1D1 were classified as singleton clones, and clones with 2 or more copies were classified as non-singleton clones. Clones expanded in unsorted samples were labelled as CD4+, CD8+ or unknown by matching protein sequences in sorted samples from the same patient. Wilcoxon tests were applied to paired samples to test diversity changes from C1D1 to C4D1. Sourced from immuneACCESS, this table was stored by TCRdb with only in-frame sequences that have V and J called. A share of the clones is absent; for the studies checked, an unresolved V gene accounts for under half, and the remainder has no known explanation. The V and J calls and clone size were taken over from that table, and D and trimming were inferred from the DNA. The sample contains fewer than 8,000 clones, around 73% of them found a single time. The biggest ten clones account for 13% of the sample.

About this clone itself: Its antigen has not been determined. Base qualities are missing; no much larger clone stands one base away.

The CDR3 has 14 amino acids, counting the end cysteine and phenylalanine. Only the CDR3 part of the read is kept: 42 bases, read in frame from the first base. As encoded in the germline V gene (reference sequence), CDR1 is SGHKS while CDR2 is YYEKEE. The time point label, as the study defines it: cycle 4 day 1 (C4D1), after more than 5 weeks of nivolumab. Relapse after autologous stem cell transplantation had occurred in all trial patients, and cohorts A, B and C were distinguished by prior brentuximab vedotin exposure. A Miltenyi CD8+ T cell isolation kit was used for magnetic negative selection to purify CD8+ T cells from thawed PBMCs. The trial cohort comprised 56 patients with relapsed/refractory classical Hodgkin lymphoma whose best overall responses were complete response, partial response or progressive disease. Single-agent nivolumab was administered to trial patients in the multi-cohort phase II CheckMate 205 trial. An independent review committee assessed best overall response by applying the 2007 International Working Group response criteria. Trial PBMCs were collected immediately before nivolumab initiation (C1D1) and during therapy at cycle 2 day 1 and cycle 4 day 1. Peripheral blood was collected in 8 mL Vacutainer Cell Preparation Tubes, from which PBMCs were isolated by centrifugation and then cryopreserved. Purified CD4+ and CD8+ fractions were prepared only for cases where an additional PBMC sample was available. Magnetically labelled cells were removed on LS columns in a quadroMACS separator, and the flow-through was retained as the purified fraction.

This specimen consisted of CD8+ T cells from blood, obtained before the fourth cycle of nivolumab. The sequence links TRBV5-5 to TRBJ2-5; a stretch of 8 junction bases matches TRBD1. With the DNA end fitting TRBJ2-7 better, the J assignment may be wrong. The source is a human donor with classical Hodgkin lymphoma. The CDR3 protein: CASSLRTGIHEQYF. The nucleotide sequence reads as follows: TGTGCCAGCAGCTTAAGGACAGGGATCCACGAGCAGTACTTC.